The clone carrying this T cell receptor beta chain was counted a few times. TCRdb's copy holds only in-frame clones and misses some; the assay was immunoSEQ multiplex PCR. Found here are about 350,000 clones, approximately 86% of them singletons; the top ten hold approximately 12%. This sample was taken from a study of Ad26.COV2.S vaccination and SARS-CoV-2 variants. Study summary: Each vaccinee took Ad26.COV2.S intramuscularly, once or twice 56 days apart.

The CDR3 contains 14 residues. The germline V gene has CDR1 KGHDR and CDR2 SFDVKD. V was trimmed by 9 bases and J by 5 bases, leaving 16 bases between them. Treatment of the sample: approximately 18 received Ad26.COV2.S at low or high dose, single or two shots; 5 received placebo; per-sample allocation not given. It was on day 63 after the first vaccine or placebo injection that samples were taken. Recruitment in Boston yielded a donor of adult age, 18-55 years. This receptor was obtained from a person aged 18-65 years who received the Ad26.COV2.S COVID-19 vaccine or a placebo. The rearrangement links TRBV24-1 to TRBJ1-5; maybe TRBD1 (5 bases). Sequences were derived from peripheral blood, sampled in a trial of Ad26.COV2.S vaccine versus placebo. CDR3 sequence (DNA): TGTGCCACCTGTGCAGGGACGGGGGATCAGCCCCAGCATTTT. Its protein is CATCAGTGDQPQHF.